The TCR beta chain under discussion was sequenced for a study of identical twins. With no exceptions, donors were healthy Caucasians. Whole-study results and caveats: An excess of low generation probability was shown by twin-shared out-of-frame alpha sequences.

Comments on this clonotype: What it binds is not known.

Template switching, a step in the protocol, added a universal primer site, and cDNA carried unique molecular identifiers. Via MiXCR, TCRdb re-called the 5' RACE reads, giving one row per CDR3 protein. Of approximately 600,000 distinct CDR3 sequences listed, about 7% are singletons. These sequences were also reported in another study, on yellow fever vaccine responses in identical twins. That report adds: After vaccination, twins' T cell response reportedly seemed partly convergent, partly personalized.

The sequence derives from a woman younger than 35 in good health. Sequencing was carried out using PBMCs.

In nucleotides, the CDR3 is TGCGCCAGCAGCTTGGCTAGCGGGAGGGCCGCTGGGGCCAACGTCCTGACTTTC. This sequence encodes CASSLASGRAAGANVLTF. The rearrangement joins TRBV5-1 to TRBJ2-6; 12 bases agree with TRBD2. This CDR3 spans 18 amino acids. Per germline, CDR1 SGHRS and CDR2 YFSETQ. J lost 2 bases, V lost 0 bases, and 3 bases had no gene match.